This T cell receptor beta chain was recorded in a study of blood T cells in healthy people across ages (dated by TCRdb to the mid-2010s). About the full investigation: In model experiments, template switching captured about one uniquely barcoded TCR beta cDNA molecule for every two T cells. To track age-related changes in TCR beta repertoire diversity, the study relied on deep sequencing normalized with unique cDNA molecular identifiers. The donors were split into four age groups: young (average around 17 years), middle-aged (39), aged (approximately 60) and long-lived (about 82). Two additional independent replicas of 1 million unique cDNA reads from the same blood draw were analyzed for two donors (one aged 18 to 30 and one aged 80 or older).

The donors were 40 or so Caucasian individuals from Russia, aged about 6 to 95 years, who were systemically healthy. Around 9.8 milliliters of peripheral blood were collected from each donor into EDTA-treated Vacutainer tubes. Ficoll-Paque density-gradient centrifugation was used to isolate PBMCs, with at least 6.5 million obtained per sample. Total RNA was extracted from PBMCs with Trizol reagent, with at least 5.5 micrograms obtained per sample. For every donor, flow cytometry on a PBMC aliquot measured the percentage of naive CD45RAhigh/CD27high T cells. The full study reports these points: Donor CMV infection status was unknown, potentially confounding age-related changes in expanded clonotypes. The percentage of naive T cells measured by flow cytometry correlated strongly with observed TCR beta diversity. Conclusive comparison of naive and antigen-experienced compartments was prevented by the profiling of bulk unsorted PBMCs. Compared with the aged group, the long-lived group had more naive CD4+ T cells, fewer expanded clones and increased TCR diversity, a pattern suggesting age selection. As age increased, observed TCR beta diversity per million T cells dropped in a roughly linear way, and a significant reduction was already evident by age about 40. Total diversity estimates from one million sequenced T cells were considered lower bounds and underestimates.

Library preparation employed 5' RACE. The data were produced on an Illumina HiSeq 2500. The second PCR ran for roughly 7 to 12 cycles and used a J-beta primer mix along with a sample-barcoded 5' primer. A template-switch 5' adaptor carrying 12 random nucleotides introduced a unique molecular identifier onto each TCR beta cDNA molecule. Each sample yielded at least 2.5 million CDR3-containing paired-end reads. First-strand cDNA synthesis was performed from all RNA using the Mint cDNA synthesis kit, with priming by a TRBC-specific oligonucleotide. Following uracil-DNA glycosylase treatment, a first 18-cycle PCR with universal primers M1SS and BC2_uni_R was performed on all cDNA. The study's own analysis went as follows. For normalization, 1 million high-quality reads were randomly selected from each sample, with every read carrying a distinct molecular identifier. Instead of being binned into consensus sequences, reads with shared molecular identifiers were discarded. CDR3 identification, clonotype clustering and error correction used MiTCR with a Q25 quality threshold and the strictest error-elimination algorithm. A nonparametric unseen species model with Euler transformation was used to estimate lower-bound total TCR beta diversity. TCRdb applied fastp at Q25 and MiXCR to the public reads, then kept only in-frame beta chains. Each entry is one CDR3 protein sequence, shown with its most common DNA and genes. The authors' filters were not applied to this entry. The sample profile shows 800,000 or so distinct CDR3 sequences; 25% of them were found once. The biggest ten clones account for under 4% of the sample.

As concerns this clonotype: Its cognate antigen has yet to be identified. The input lacks base qualities; no much larger clone sits a single base away.

Including the terminal cysteine and phenylalanine, the CDR3 comprises 14 residues. Of the read, only the CDR3 DNA is kept; its 42 bases are in frame from base 1. V lost 4 bases and J lost 5 bases; the stretch between them is 14 bases long. CDR1 is given as SEHNR and CDR2 as FQNEAQ, both from the germline V gene (reference sequence). The same data also contributed to another study, on T cells of mothers and their children. As the second publication notes: The donors were nine systemically healthy Caucasian individuals, made up of three mothers and their six children. cDNA synthesis used all of the extracted RNA, with roughly 1.5 ug of RNA in each 15 ul reaction. In the second PCR, the M1S primer added sample barcodes and 2-4 random nucleotides. Over 8.5 million TCR beta CDR3 reads were obtained for each mother, and 2.5 million to 3 million reads were obtained for each child. Thymic selection shapes the output of TCR recombination in a similar way in related and unrelated pairs, and inherited differences have a minor effect. Normalized repertoire overlap in related mother-child pairs was always slightly higher than in unrelated mother-child pairs, but the difference was never significant. No persistent microchimeric T cell clones were detected, at a sensitivity of around 100 clones per million clonotypes. To look for features that set related mother-child pairs apart from unrelated individuals, the researchers ran deep NGS to compare the TCR beta repertoires of mothers and children. On average, the children were about 10 +/- 4 years old, while the mothers were roughly 40 +/- 4 years old. After adapter ligation was performed with NEBNext reagents, the libraries were sequenced on an Illumina HiSeq 2000 with 100+100 nt paired-end reads. Mother and child libraries were prepared a month apart and sequenced in separate runs to prevent cross-contamination. Between 500,000 and 2,000,000 distinct TCR beta clonotypes were identified per donor. Naive TCR beta clonotypes were estimated from low-frequency clonotypes matched to each donor's FACS-determined naive share, without sorting.

The sequencing input was blood. This clonotype originated in a boy younger than 18 in good health. The chain is made from TRBV7-9 and TRBJ2-5, with the D segment identity uncertain. The sequenced DNA is TGTGCCAGCAGCTCGGGTGCCCAAGGGGAGACCCAGTACTTC. It encodes CASSSGAQGETQYF.